The present TCR beta chain was sequenced within a study of cytomegalovirus exposure and HLA in healthy donors. Study overall: Earlier work reported approximately 100 million unique TCR beta sequences from about 190 million T cells.

Notes on the study in general: Reports state that TCR beta sequences accurately predicted most subjects' HLA-A and HLA-B alleles. Analyzed later, association rates of TCRs varied across HLA loci, with DRB1 most and HLA-C fewest.

The PCR used 60 Vbeta and 13 Jbeta primers. Profiled with immunoSEQ multiplex PCR; TCRdb holds only in-frame clones, not every one. The table has hundreds of thousands of clones, about 75% seen once; the top ten hold 2% to 2.5%. CDR1 and CDR2 from the germline V gene are WSHSY and SAAADI. The CDR3 sequence is 11 residues long. With 5 bases removed from V and 10 bases from J, the gap between germline ends came to 11 bases. Comment on this clone: Antigen unknown.

V is TRBV10-2 and J is TRBJ1-1, with D possibly being TRBD1 (5 bases). The source is a female donor in good health and CMV-seronegative. The sample taken for sequencing was PBMCs. CDR3 region: CASSPQGGAFF. The CDR3 DNA reads TGCGCCAGCAGTCCCCAGGGTGGAGCTTTCTTT.